These T cell receptor beta chains were read from a single sample in a study of human T cells and chemical hapten exposure. TCRdb reprocessed the RACE reads via MiXCR and lists one record per CDR3 protein. The sample includes tens of thousands of distinct CDR3 sequences, approximately 9.8% of them seen just once. The input for sequencing was whole blood, taken in connection with sensitization to the hapten diphenylcyclopropenone (DPC). The source is a woman in her thirties or forties with alopecia areata. Some clones in this sample may be carry-over from other donors' samples. The CDR3 runs from the conserved cysteine through the conserved F or W. The order of the fields is V gene, J gene, CDR3 protein.

TRBV9,TRBJ1-5,CASSGTGADQPQHF
TRBV5-5,TRBJ1-2,CASSLVRGDYGYTF
TRBV18,TRBJ1-4,CASSPRAKGGTNEKLFF
TRBV3-1,TRBJ1-2,CASSQRSRDYGYTF
TRBV20-1,TRBJ1-2,CSALDRHGYTF
TRBV6-1,TRBJ1-2,CASSEGGRAYYGYTF
TRBV30,TRBJ2-3,CAWRRGGGAADTQYF
TRBV12-3/TRBV12-4,TRBJ1-1,CASSTYRNMNTEAFF
TRBV28,TRBJ1-1,CASSSRTVSRAFF
TRBV7-9,TRBJ2-7,CASSLESRGPTYEQYF
TRBV27,TRBJ2-7,CASTPGAGAGEQYF
TRBV3-1,TRBJ2-4,CASSQTGRPKNIQYF
TRBV6-6,TRBJ1-1,CASSRRRGRDGDTEAFF
TRBV5-5,TRBJ1-2,CASSPVGQGYGYTF
TRBV12-5,TRBJ1-1,CASGLGTLLAPNTEAFF
TRBV4-2,TRBJ2-5,CASSQETQKETQYF